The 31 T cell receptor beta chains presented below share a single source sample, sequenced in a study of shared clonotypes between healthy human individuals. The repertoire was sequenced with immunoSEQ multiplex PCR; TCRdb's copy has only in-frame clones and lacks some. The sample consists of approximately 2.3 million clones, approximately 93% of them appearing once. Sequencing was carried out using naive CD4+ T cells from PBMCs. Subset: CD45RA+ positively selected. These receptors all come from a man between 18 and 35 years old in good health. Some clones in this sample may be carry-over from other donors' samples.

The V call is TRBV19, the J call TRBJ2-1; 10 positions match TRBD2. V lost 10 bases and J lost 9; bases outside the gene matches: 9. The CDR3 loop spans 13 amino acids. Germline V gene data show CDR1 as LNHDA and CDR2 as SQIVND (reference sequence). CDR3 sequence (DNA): TGTGCCATCAGCCCAGCGGGAGGGATTGAGCAGTTCTTC. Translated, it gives CAISPAGGIEQFF.

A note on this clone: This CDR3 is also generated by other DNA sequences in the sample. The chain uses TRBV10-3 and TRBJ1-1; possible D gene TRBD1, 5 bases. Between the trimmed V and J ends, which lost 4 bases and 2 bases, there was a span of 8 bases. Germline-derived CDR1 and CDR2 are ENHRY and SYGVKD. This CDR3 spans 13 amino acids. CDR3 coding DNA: TGTGCCATCAGTGGCCAGGGAAACACTGAAGCTTTCTTT. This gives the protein CAISGQGNTEAFF.

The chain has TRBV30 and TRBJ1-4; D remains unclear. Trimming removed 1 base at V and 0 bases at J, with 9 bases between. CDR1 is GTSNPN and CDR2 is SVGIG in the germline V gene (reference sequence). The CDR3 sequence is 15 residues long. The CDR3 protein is CAWSATVTTNEKLFF. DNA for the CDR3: TGTGCCTGGAGTGCAACAGTCACAACTAATGAAAAACTGTTTTTT.

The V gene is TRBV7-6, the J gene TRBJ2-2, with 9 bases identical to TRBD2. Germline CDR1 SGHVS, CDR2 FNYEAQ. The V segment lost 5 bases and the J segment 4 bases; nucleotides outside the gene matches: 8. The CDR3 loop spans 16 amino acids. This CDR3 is CASSVRTSVGTGELFF. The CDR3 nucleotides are TGTGCCAGCAGCGTAAGGACTAGCGTTGGCACCGGGGAGCTGTTTTTT.

The CDR3 bases are TGTGCCAGCAGTGCTGACAGGGGATCGAGGGAGACCCAGTACTTC. It encodes CASSADRGSRETQYF. The chain is built from TRBV9 and TRBJ2-5, with 8 nucleotides matching TRBD1. There are 15 residues in the CDR3. Per the germline V gene, CDR1 is SGDLS and CDR2 is YYNGEE. V trimming: 5 bases; J trimming: 5 bases; junction bases outside the gene matches: 11.

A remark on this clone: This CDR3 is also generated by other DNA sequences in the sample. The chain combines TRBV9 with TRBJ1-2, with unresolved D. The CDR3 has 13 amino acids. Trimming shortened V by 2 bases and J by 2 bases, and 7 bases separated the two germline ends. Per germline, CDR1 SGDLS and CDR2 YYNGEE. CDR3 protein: CASSVGSNYGYTF. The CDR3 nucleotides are TGTGCCAGCAGCGTCGGTTCCAACTATGGCTACACCTTC.

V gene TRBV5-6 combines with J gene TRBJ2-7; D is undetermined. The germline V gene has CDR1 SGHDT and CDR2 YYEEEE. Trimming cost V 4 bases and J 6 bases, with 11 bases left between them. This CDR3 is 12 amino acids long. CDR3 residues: CASSRRAGEQYF. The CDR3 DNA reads TGTGCCAGCAGCCGCCGGGCAGGCGAGCAGTACTTC.

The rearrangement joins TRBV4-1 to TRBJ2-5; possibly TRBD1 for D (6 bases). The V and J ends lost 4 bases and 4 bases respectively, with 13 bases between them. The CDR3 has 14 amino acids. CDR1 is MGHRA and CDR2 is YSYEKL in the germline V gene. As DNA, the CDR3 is TGCGCCAGCAGCCTGACAGGTCCCTTAGAGACCCAGTACTTC. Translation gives CASSLTGPLETQYF.

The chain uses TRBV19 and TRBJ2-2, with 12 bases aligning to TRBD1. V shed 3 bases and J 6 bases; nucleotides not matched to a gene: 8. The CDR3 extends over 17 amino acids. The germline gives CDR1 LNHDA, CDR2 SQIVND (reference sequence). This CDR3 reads CASSIWGDRGRPGELFF. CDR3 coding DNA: TGTGCCAGTAGTATTTGGGGGGACAGGGGGCGCCCCGGGGAGCTGTTTTTT.

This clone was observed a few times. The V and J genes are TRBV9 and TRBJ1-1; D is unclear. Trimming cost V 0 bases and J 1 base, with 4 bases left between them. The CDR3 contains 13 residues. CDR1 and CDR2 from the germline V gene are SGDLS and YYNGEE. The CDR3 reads CASSVEENTEAFF. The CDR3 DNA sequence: TGTGCCAGCAGCGTAGAGGAGAACACTGAAGCTTTCTTT.

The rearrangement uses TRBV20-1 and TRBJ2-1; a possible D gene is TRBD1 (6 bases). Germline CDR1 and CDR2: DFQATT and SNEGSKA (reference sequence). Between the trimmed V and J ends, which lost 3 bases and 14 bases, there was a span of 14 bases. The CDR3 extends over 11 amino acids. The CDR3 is CSASGGQGKFF. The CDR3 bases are TGCAGTGCTAGTGGGGGACAAGGGAAGTTCTTC.

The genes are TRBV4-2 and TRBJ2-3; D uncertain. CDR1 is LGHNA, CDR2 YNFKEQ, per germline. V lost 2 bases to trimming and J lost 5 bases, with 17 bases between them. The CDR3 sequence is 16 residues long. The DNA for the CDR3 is TGTGCCAGCAGCCAACGACCGAGCAGCCCCGGAGATACGCAGTATTTT. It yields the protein CASSQRPSSPGDTQYF.

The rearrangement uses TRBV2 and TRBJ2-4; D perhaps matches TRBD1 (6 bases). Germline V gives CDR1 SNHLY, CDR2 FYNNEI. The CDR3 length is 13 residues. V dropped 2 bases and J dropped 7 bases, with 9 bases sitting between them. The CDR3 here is CASSELQGNIQYF. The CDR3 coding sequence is TGTGCCAGCAGTGAACTTCAGGGGAACATTCAGTACTTC.

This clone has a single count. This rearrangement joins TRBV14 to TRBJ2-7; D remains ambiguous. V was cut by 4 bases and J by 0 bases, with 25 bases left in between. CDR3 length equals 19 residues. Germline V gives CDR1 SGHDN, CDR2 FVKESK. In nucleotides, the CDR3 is TGTGCCAGCAGCCCTGCCCCGATTCTCGTAGGGCCCTTCTCCTACGAGCAGTACTTC. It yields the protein CASSPAPILVGPFSYEQYF.

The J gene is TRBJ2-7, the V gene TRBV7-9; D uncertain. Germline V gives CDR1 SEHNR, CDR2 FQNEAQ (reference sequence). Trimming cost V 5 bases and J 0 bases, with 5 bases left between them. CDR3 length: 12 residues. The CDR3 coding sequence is TGTGCCAGCAGCGCCAGCTCCTACGAGCAGTACTTC. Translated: CASSASSYEQYF.

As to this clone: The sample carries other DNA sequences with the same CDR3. This CDR3 reads CASSLPGQGSEKLFF. In DNA form, the CDR3 reads TGCGCCAGCAGCCTTCCGGGACAGGGGAGTGAAAAACTGTTTTTT. The chain joins TRBV5-1 to TRBJ1-4; TRBD1 matches 10 bases. Germline V lookup: CDR1 SGHRS, CDR2 YFSETQ. The ends lost 4 bases at V and 7 bases at J; junction bases unmatched: 7. This CDR3 has 15 amino acids.

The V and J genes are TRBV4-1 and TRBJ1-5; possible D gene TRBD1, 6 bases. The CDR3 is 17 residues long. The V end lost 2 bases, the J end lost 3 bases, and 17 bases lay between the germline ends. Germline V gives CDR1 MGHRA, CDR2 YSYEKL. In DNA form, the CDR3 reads TGCGCCAGCAGCCAAAATCCGTTGGGGGGGGCCAATCAGCCCCAGCATTTT. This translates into CASSQNPLGGANQPQHF.

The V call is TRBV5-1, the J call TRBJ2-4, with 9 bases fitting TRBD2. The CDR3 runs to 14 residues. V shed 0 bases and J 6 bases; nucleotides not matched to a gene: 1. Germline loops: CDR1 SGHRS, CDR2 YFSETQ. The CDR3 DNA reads TGCGCCAGCAGCTTGGAACTAGCGGGAAACATTCAGTACTTC. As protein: CASSLELAGNIQYF.

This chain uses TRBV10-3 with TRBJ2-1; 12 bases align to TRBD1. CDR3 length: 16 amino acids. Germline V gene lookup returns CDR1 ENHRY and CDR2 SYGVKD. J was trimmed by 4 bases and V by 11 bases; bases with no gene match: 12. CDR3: CAVSPGQGAPYNEQFF. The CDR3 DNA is TGTGCCGTCTCACCGGGACAGGGGGCCCCATACAATGAGCAGTTCTTC.

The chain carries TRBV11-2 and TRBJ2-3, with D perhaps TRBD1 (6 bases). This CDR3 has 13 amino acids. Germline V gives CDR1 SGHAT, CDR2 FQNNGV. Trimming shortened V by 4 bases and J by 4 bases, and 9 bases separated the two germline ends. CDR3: CASSYDRPDTQYF. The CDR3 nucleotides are TGTGCCAGCAGCTACGACAGGCCAGATACGCAGTATTTT.

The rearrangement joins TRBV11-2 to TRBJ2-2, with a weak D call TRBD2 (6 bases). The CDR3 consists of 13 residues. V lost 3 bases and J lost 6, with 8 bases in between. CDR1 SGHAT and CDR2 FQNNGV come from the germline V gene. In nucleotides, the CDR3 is TGTGCCAGCAGCTTTCGGGAGCCCGGGGAGCTGTTTTTT. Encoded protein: CASSFREPGELFF.

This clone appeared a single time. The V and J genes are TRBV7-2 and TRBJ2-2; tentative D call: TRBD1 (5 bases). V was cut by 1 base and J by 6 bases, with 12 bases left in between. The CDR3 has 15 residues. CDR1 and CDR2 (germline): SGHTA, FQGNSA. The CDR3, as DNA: TGTGCCAGCAGCTTAGAGCCAGGGATGTCCGGGGAGCTGTTTTTT. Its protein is CASSLEPGMSGELFF. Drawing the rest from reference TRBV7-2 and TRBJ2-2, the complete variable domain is GAGVSQSPSNKVTEKGKDVELRCDPISGHTALYWYRQSLGQGLEFLIYFQGNSAPDKSGLPSDRFSAERTGGSVSTLTIQRTQQEDSAVYLCASSLEPGMSGELFFGEGSRLTVL.

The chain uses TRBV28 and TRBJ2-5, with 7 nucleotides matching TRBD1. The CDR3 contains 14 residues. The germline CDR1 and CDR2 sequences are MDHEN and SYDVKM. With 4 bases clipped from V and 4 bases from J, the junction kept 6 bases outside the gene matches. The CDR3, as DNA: TGTGCCAGCAGTTCCAACAGGGGTAGAGAGACCCAGTACTTC. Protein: CASSSNRGRETQYF. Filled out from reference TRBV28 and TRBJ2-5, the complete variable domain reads DVKVTQSSRYLVKRTGEKVFLECVQDMDHENMFWYRQDPGLGLRLIYFSYDVKMKEKGDIPEGYSVSREKKERFSLILESASTNQTSMYLCASSSNRGRETQYFGPGTRLLVL.

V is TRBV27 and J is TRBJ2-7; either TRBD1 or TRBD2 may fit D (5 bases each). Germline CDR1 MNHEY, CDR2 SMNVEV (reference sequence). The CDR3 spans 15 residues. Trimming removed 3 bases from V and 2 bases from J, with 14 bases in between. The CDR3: CASSLSGSLPYEQYF. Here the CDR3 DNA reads TGTGCCAGCAGTTTGTCAGGGAGTCTTCCCTACGAGCAGTACTTC.

In DNA form, the CDR3 reads TGCGCCAGCAGCTTGTGGGCCGGTTCGAACACTGAAGCTTTCTTT. Translation gives CASSLWAGSNTEAFF. The V and J genes are TRBV5-1 and TRBJ1-1, with D hard to call. Germline V gene sequence: CDR1 SGHRS, CDR2 YFSETQ. The ends were cut back, 1 base at V and 1 base at J, with 11 bases in the middle. CDR3 length: 15 amino acids.

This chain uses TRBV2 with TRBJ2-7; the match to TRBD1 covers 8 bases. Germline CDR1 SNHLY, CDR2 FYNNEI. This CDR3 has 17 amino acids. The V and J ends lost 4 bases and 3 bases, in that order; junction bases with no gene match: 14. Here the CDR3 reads CASSGGDRTRVVYEQYF. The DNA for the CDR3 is TGTGCCAGCAGTGGGGGGGACAGGACCCGAGTTGTCTACGAGCAGTACTTC. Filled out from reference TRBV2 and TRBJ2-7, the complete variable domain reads EPEVTQTPSHQVTQMGQEVILRCVPISNHLYFYWYRQILGQKVEFLVSFYNNEISEKSEIFDDQFSVERPDGSNFTLKIRSTKLEDSAMYFCASSGGDRTRVVYEQYFGPGTRLTVT.

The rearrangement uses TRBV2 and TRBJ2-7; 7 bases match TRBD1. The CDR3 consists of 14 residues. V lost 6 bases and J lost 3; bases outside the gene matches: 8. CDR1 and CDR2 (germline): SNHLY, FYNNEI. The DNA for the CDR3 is TGTGCCAGCAGCCAACAGGGGAGCCTCTACGAGCAGTACTTC. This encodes CASSQQGSLYEQYF.

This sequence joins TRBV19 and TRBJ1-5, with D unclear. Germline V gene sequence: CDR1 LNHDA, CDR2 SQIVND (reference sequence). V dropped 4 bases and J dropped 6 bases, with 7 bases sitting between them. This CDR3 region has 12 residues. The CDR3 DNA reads TGTGCCAGTAGTACCCGCCCTCAGCCCCAGCATTTT. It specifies CASSTRPQPQHF. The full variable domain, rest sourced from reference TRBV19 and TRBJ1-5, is DGGITQSPKYLFRKEGQNVTLSCEQNLNHDAMYWYRQDPGQGLRLIYYSQIVNDFQKGDIAEGYSVSREKKESFPLTVTSAQKNPTAFYLCASSTRPQPQHFGDGTRLSIL.

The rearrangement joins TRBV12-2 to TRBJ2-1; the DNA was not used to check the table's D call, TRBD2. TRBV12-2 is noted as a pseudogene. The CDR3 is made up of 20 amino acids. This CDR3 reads CASRLVIASGRAGDYNEQFF. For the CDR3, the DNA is TGTGCAAGTCGCTTAGTAATCGCTAGCGGGAGGGCGGGGGATTACAATGAGCAGTTCTTC.

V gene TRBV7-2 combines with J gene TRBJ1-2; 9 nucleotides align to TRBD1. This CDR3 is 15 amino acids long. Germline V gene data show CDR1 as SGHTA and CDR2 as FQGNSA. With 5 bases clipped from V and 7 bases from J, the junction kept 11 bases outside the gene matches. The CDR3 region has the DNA TGTGCCAGCAGCGGTACGGGACAGGGCATCGGTGGCTACACCTTC. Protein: CASSGTGQGIGGYTF.

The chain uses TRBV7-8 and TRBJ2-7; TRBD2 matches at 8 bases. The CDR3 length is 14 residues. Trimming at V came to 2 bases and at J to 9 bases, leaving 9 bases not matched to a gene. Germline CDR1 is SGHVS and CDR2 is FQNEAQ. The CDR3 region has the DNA TGTGCCAGCAGCTTACCGGGACTAGACGTTTCGCAGTACTTC. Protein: CASSLPGLDVSQYF.